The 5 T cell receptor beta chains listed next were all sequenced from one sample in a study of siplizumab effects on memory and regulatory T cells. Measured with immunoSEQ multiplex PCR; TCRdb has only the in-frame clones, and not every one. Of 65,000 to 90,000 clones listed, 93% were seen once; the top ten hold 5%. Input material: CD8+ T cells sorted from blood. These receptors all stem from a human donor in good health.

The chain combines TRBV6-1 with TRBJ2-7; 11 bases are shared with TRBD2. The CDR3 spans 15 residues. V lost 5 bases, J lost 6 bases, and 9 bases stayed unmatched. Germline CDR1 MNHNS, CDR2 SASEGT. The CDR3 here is CASSPSGGPSGEQYF. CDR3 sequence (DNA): TGTGCCAGCAGTCCTAGCGGGGGGCCCTCGGGCGAGCAGTACTTC.

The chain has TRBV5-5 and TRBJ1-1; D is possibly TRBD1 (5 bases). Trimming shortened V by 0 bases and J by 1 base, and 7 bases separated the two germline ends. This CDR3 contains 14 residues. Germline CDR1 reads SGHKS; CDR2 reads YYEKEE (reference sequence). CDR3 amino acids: CASSLVRANTEAFF. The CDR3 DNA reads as TGTGCCAGCAGCTTGGTCAGGGCGAACACTGAAGCTTTCTTT.

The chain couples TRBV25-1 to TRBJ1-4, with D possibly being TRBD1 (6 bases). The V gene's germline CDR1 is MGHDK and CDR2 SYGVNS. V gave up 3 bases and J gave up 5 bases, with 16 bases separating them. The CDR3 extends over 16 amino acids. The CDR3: CASSDLRGALNEKLFF. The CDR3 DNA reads TGTGCCAGCAGTGACCTTCGGGGGGCCTTAAATGAAAAACTGTTTTTT.

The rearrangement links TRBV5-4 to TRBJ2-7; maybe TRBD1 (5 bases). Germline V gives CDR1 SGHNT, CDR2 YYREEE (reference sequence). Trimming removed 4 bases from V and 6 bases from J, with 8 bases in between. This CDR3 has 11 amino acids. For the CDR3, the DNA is TGTGCCAGCAGCAAACAGGCCGAGCAGTACTTC. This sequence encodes CASSKQAEQYF.

DNA of the CDR3: TGTGCCAGCAGCCCAGATGGACTAGCGGGGGTGGGCCAACAGTTCTTC. Protein sequence: CASSPDGLAGVGQQFF. The genes are TRBV7-3 and TRBJ2-1; 13 bases align to TRBD2. Germline CDR1 is SGHTA and CDR2 is FQGTGA. V shed 5 bases and J 13 bases; nucleotides not matched to a gene: 14. This CDR3 has 16 residues.